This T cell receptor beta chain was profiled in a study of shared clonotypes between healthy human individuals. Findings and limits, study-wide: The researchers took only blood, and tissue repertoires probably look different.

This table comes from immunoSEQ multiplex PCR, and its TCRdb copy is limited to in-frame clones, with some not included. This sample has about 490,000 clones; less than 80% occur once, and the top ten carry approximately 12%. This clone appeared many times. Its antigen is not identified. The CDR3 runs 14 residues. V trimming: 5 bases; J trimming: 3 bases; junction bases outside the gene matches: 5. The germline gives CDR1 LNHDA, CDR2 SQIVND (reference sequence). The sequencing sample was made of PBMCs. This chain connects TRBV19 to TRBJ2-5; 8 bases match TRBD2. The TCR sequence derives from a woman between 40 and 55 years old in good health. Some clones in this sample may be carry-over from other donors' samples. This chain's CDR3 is CASSPQLAEETQYF. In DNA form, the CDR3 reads TGTGCCAGTAGTCCCCAACTAGCGGAAGAGACCCAGTACTTC. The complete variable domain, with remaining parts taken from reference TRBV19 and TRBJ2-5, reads DGGITQSPKYLFRKEGQNVTLSCEQNLNHDAMYWYRQDPGQGLRLIYYSQIVNDFQKGDIAEGYSVSREKKESFPLTVTSAQKNPTAFYLCASSPQLAEETQYFGPGTRLLVL.